This TCR beta chain was identified during a study of blood T cell repertoires in COVID-19. About the study: The samples span acute and convalescent COVID-19 from the United States, Italy and Spain. T cells, B-cell-depleted T cells, or PBMCs provided the cDNA or gDNA that served as material.

CDR3 length equals 16 residues. V gave up 1 base and J gave up 6 bases; unmatched junction bases: 5. Germline-derived CDR1 and CDR2 are ENHRY and SYGVKD. In the authors' workflow: Estimation of nucleated cell counts was performed using reference gene primer amplification. TCRdb's table, derived via immunoSEQ multiplex PCR, lists solely in-frame clones and lacks some. V and J calls plus clone size are reproduced from that table; the DNA served to infer D and trimming. The data show over 120,000 clones, roughly 87% seen once. The specimen sequenced was peripheral blood. The TCR was taken from a human donor in a cohort sampled during active COVID-19. This chain uses TRBV10-3 with TRBJ2-1, with 11 bases identical to TRBD2. CDR3 DNA: TGTGCCATCAGTGAGTATAGCGGGGGGGGCCGCAATGAGCAGTTCTTC. This codes for CAISEYSGGGRNEQFF.